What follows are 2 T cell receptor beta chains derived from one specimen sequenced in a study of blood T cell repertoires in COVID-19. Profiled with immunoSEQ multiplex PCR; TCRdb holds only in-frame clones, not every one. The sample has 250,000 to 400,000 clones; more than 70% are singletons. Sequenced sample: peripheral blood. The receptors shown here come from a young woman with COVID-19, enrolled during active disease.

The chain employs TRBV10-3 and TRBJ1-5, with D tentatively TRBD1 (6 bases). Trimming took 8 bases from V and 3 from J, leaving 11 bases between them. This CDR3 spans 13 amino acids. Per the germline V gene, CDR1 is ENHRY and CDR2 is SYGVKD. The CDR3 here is CAIGGQFNQPQHF. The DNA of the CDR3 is TGTGCCATCGGAGGACAGTTCAATCAGCCCCAGCATTTT.

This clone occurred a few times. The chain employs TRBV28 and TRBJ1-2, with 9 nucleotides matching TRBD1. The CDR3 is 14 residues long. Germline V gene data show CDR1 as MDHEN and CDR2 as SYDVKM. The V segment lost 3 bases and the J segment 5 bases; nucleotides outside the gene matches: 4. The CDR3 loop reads CASSLTGGTYGYTF. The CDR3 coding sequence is TGTGCCAGCAGTTTGACAGGGGGGACATATGGCTACACCTTC.